This passage covers 2 T cell receptor beta chains from one sample sequenced in a study of blood T cell repertoires in COVID-19. Here immunoSEQ multiplex PCR was the method, and the copy in TCRdb shows in-frame clones only, minus some. The sample consists of about 300,000 clones, around nine tenths of them appearing once. The specimen was peripheral blood. The receptor set was obtained from a woman aged 25 to 39 with COVID-19, enrolled during active disease.

This chain links TRBV19 with TRBJ1-5; TRBD1 might be the D (6 bases). Per germline, CDR1 LNHDA and CDR2 SQIVND (reference sequence). Trimming took off 5 bases at V and 4 bases at J, with 15 bases between the two ends. The CDR3 contains 15 residues. CDR3 DNA sequence: TGTGCCAGTAGTGTCCGGGGGGCCCCGAATCAGCCCCAGCATTTT. Protein: CASSVRGAPNQPQHF.

The chain employs TRBV6-5 and TRBJ2-7; 9 positions match TRBD2. The germline CDR1 and CDR2 sequences are MNHEY and SVGAGI. The CDR3 extends over 14 amino acids. Germline trimming cut 7 bases from V and 0 bases from J; bases unmatched to any gene: 4. The CDR3 protein is CASMSGGSSYEQYV. The CDR3 nucleotides read TGTGCCAGCATGAGCGGGGGGAGCTCCTACGAGCAGTACGTC.